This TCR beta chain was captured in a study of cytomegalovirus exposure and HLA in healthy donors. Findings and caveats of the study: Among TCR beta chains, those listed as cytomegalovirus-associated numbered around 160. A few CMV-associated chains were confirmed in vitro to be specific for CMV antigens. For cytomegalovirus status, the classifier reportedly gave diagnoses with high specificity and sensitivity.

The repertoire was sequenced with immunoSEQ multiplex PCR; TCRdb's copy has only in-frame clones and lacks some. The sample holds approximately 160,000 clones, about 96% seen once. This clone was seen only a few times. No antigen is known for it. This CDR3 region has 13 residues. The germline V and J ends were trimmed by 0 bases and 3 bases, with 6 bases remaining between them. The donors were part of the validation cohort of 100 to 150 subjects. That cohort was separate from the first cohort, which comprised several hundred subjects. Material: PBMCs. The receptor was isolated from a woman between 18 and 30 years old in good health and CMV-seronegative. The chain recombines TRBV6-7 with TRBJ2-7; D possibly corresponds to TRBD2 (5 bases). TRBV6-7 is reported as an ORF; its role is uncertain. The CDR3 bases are TGTGCCAGCAGTTACTCAGAGGGCTACGAGCAGTACTTC. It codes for CASSYSEGYEQYF.